The source of this T cell receptor beta chain is a study of blood T cell repertoires in COVID-19. The ends lost 3 bases at V and 7 bases at J; junction bases unmatched: 9. This CDR3 has 15 amino acids. The germline V gene encodes CDR1 SGHTA and CDR2 FQGNSA. Profiled with immunoSEQ multiplex PCR; TCRdb holds only in-frame clones, not every one. The sample has about 130,000 clones; around 85% are singletons. Followed over time, Seattle patients had been enrolled while infection was active. This chain connects TRBV7-2 to TRBJ2-1; 7 nucleotides agree with TRBD2. This clonotype was sampled from a woman over 75 with COVID-19, enrolled during active disease. Sequencing was performed on peripheral blood. The CDR3 loop reads CASSFSRGEWNEQFF. Written as DNA, the CDR3 is TGTGCCAGCAGCTTTAGCCGGGGGGAGTGGAATGAGCAGTTCTTC.